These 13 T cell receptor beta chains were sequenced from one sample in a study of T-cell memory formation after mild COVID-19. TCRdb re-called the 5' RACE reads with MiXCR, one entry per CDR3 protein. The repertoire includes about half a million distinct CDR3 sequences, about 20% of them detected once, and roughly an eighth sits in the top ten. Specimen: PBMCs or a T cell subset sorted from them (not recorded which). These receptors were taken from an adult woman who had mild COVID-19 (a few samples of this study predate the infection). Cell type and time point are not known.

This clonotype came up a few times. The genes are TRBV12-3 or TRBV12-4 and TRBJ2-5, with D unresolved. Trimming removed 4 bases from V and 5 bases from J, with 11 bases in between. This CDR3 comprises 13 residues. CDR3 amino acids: CASSSENGETQYF. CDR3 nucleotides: TGTGCCAGCAGTTCGGAGAACGGGGAGACCCAGTACTTC.

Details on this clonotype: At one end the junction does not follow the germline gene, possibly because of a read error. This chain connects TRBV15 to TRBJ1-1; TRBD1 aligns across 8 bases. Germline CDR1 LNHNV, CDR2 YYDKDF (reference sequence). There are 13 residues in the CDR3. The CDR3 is CATSRDRGTEAFF. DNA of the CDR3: TGTGCCACAAGCAGAGACAGGGGCACTGAAGCTTTCTTT.

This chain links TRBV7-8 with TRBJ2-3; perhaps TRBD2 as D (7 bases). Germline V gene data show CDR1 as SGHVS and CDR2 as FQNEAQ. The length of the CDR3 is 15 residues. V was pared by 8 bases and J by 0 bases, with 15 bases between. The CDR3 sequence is CASRPGGRSTDTQYF. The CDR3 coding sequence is TGTGCCAGCCGACCCGGGGGGCGTAGCACAGATACGCAGTATTTT.

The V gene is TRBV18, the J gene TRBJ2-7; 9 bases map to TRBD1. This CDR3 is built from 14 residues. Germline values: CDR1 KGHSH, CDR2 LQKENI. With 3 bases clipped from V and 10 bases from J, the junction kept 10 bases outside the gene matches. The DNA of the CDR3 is TGTGCCAGCTCACCTCCAGGGACAGGGTTCCCCCAGTACTTC. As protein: CASSPPGTGFPQYF.

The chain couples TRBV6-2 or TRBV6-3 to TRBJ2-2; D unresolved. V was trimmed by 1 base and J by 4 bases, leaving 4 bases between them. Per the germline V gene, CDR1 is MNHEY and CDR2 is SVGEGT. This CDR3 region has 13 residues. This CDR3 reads CASSYLSTGELFF. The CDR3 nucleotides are TGTGCCAGCAGTTACTTGAGCACCGGGGAGCTGTTTTTT.

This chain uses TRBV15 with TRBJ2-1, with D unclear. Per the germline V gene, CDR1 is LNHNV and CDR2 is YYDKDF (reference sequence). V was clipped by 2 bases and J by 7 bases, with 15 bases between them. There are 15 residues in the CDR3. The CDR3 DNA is TGTGCCACCAGCAGACCCGACTCGCCGCGGAATGAGCAGTTCTTC. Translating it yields CATSRPDSPRNEQFF.

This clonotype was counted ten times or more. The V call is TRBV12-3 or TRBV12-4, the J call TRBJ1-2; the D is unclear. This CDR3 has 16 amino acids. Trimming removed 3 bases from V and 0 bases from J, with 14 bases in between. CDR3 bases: TGTGCCAGCAGTTTTGAGGCGGCAGGCGCTAACTATGGCTACACCTTC. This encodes CASSFEAAGANYGYTF.

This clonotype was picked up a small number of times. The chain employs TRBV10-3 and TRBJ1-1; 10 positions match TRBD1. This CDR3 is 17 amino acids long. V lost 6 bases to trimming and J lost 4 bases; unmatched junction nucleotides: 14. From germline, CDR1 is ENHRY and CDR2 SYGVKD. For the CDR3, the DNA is TGTGCCATCAGAGCAGACAGGGGGCTAGGTTGGAGCACTGAAGCTTTCTTT. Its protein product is CAIRADRGLGWSTEAFF.

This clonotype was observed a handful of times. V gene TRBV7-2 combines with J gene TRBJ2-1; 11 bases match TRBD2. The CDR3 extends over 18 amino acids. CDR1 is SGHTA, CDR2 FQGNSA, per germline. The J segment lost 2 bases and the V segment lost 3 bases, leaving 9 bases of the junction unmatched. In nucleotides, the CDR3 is TGTGCCAGCAGCTTTAGGCTAGCGGGAGGCGTGACCTACAATGAGCAGTTCTTC. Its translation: CASSFRLAGGVTYNEQFF.

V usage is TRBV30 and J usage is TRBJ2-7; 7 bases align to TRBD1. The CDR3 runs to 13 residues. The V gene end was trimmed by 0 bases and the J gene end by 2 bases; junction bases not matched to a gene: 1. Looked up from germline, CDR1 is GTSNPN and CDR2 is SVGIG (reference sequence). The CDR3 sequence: CAWSVDRAYEQYF. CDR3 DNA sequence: TGTGCCTGGAGTGTCGACAGGGCCTACGAGCAGTACTTC.

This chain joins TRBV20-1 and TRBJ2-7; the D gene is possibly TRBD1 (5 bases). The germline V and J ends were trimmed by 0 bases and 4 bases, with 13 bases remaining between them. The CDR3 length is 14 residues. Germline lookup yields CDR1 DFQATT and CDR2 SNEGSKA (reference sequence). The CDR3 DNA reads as TGCAGTGCTAGAGACCTTAGACAGCCATACGAGCAGTACTTC. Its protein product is CSARDLRQPYEQYF.

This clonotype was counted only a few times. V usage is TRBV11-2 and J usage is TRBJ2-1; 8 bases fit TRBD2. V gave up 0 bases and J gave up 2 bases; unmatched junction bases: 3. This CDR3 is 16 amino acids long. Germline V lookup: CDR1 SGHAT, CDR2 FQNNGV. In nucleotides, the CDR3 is TGTGCCAGCAGCTTAGATGGACTAGCCACCTACAATGAGCAGTTCTTC. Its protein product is CASSLDGLATYNEQFF.

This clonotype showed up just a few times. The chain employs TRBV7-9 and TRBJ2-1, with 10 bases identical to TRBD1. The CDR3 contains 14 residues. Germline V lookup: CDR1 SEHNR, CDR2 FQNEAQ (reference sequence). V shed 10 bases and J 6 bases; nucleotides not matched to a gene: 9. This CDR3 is CATWDRGSLNEQFF. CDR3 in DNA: TGTGCCACCTGGGACAGGGGATCACTCAATGAGCAGTTCTTC.